This is a list of T cell receptor beta chains from one sample in a study of beta chain features in type 1 diabetes. The data were produced by immunoSEQ multiplex PCR, yet TCRdb's version contains in-frame clones alone and is incomplete. Seen here are about 60,000 clones, 59% observed once, and the top ten hold roughly 2.2%. Sequencing was done on a sample of Tregs from blood. These receptors were collected from a woman between 18 and 29 years old in good health. Each CDR3 is given with its conserved first and last residue. Fields, in order: J gene, clone size, D gene, V gene, CDR3 protein, CDR3 DNA. A D gene is named only where the DNA matches it firmly. Clone size appears in some rows only: once, few, many, or a class for an expanded clone.

J gene: TRBJ2-7; clone size: NA; D gene: TRBD1; V gene: TRBV29-1; CDR3 protein: CSVSRTGSYEQYF; CDR3 DNA: TGCAGCGTTAGTAGGACAGGCTCCTACGAGCAGTACTTC
J gene: TRBJ1-1; clone size: NA; D gene: NA; V gene: TRBV18; CDR3 protein: CASSLGTSEAFF; CDR3 DNA: TGTGCCAGCTCACTTGGGACTTCTGAAGCTTTCTTT
J gene: TRBJ2-5; clone size: NA; D gene: TRBD2; V gene: TRBV5-1; CDR3 protein: CASSSLAGGLEQYF; CDR3 DNA: TGCGCCAGCAGCTCACTAGCGGGGGGGCTGGAGCAGTACTTC
J gene: TRBJ2-2; clone size: few; D gene: NA; V gene: TRBV4-2; CDR3 protein: CASSPGHANTGELFF; CDR3 DNA: TGTGCCAGCAGCCCCGGACACGCGAACACCGGGGAGCTGTTTTTT
J gene: TRBJ1-1; clone size: NA; D gene: NA; V gene: TRBV18; CDR3 protein: CASLTQGHTEAFF; CDR3 DNA: TGTGCCAGCCTGACGCAGGGGCACACTGAAGCTTTCTTT
J gene: TRBJ2-7; clone size: once; D gene: NA; V gene: TRBV7-2; CDR3 protein: CASSSPLPAGSLSYEQYF; CDR3 DNA: TGTGCCAGCAGCTCGCCGTTGCCAGCGGGTTCTTTGTCGTACGAGCAGTACTTC
J gene: TRBJ2-1; clone size: few; D gene: NA; V gene: TRBV4-1; CDR3 protein: CASSQDVQGWNEQFF; CDR3 DNA: TGCGCCAGCAGCCAAGATGTCCAGGGATGGAATGAGCAGTTCTTC
J gene: TRBJ2-3; clone size: NA; D gene: TRBD1; V gene: TRBV5-4; CDR3 protein: CASSLRQGNRRDTQYF; CDR3 DNA: TGTGCCAGCAGCTTGCGACAGGGGAACAGAAGAGATACGCAGTATTTT
J gene: TRBJ1-2; clone size: few; D gene: NA; V gene: TRBV30; CDR3 protein: CAWEASGGPGYTF; CDR3 DNA: TGTGCCTGGGAAGCAAGCGGGGGTCCTGGCTACACCTTC
J gene: TRBJ1-2; clone size: NA; D gene: TRBD1; V gene: TRBV4-1; CDR3 protein: CASSQETGSADYGYTF; CDR3 DNA: TGCGCCAGCAGCCAAGAGACAGGGTCAGCGGACTATGGCTACACCTTC
J gene: TRBJ2-3; clone size: NA; D gene: TRBD1; V gene: TRBV9; CDR3 protein: CASSTSLPQGATDTQYF; CDR3 DNA: TGTGCCAGCAGCACGAGCCTACCCCAGGGGGCTACAGATACGCAGTATTTT
J gene: TRBJ2-7; clone size: few; D gene: NA; V gene: TRBV2; CDR3 protein: CASSVPSSYEQYF; CDR3 DNA: TGTGCCAGCAGTGTTCCTAGCTCCTACGAGCAGTACTTC
J gene: TRBJ1-1; clone size: few; D gene: NA; V gene: TRBV18; CDR3 protein: CASSPLSVNTEAFF; CDR3 DNA: TGTGCCAGCTCACCACTTTCGGTGAACACTGAAGCTTTCTTT
J gene: TRBJ2-3; clone size: NA; D gene: TRBD2; V gene: TRBV10-3; CDR3 protein: CAISATSGTDTQYF; CDR3 DNA: TGTGCCATCAGTGCAACTAGCGGCACAGATACGCAGTATTTT
J gene: TRBJ2-7; clone size: NA; D gene: TRBD1; V gene: TRBV28; CDR3 protein: CASRQGSYEQYF; CDR3 DNA: TGTGCCAGCAGACAGGGGTCCTACGAGCAGTACTTC
J gene: TRBJ1-2; clone size: NA; D gene: NA; V gene: TRBV19; CDR3 protein: CASSMGVGVYGYTF; CDR3 DNA: TGTGCCAGTAGTATGGGAGTCGGTGTCTATGGCTACACCTTC
J gene: TRBJ1-1; clone size: NA; D gene: TRBD1; V gene: TRBV19; CDR3 protein: CASSARLQGTEAFF; CDR3 DNA: TGTGCCAGTAGTGCCAGATTACAGGGGACTGAAGCTTTCTTT
J gene: TRBJ2-1; clone size: few; D gene: NA; V gene: TRBV21-1; CDR3 protein: CASSKHSRNEQFF; CDR3 DNA: TGTGCCAGCAGCAAACACTCGAGGAATGAGCAGTTCTTC
J gene: TRBJ2-5; clone size: NA; D gene: NA; V gene: TRBV7-9; CDR3 protein: CASSSGLQETQYF; CDR3 DNA: TGTGCCAGCAGCTCGGGGTTACAAGAGACCCAGTACTTC
J gene: TRBJ2-2; clone size: few; D gene: TRBD1; V gene: TRBV6-5; CDR3 protein: CASSPGTANTGELFF; CDR3 DNA: TGTGCCAGCAGTCCCGGGACAGCGAACACCGGGGAGCTGTTTTTT
J gene: TRBJ2-7; clone size: NA; D gene: TRBD1; V gene: TRBV10-3; CDR3 protein: CAISDQGVIYEQYF; CDR3 DNA: TGTGCCATCAGTGATCAGGGGGTGATCTACGAGCAGTACTTC
J gene: TRBJ1-4; clone size: NA; D gene: TRBD1; V gene: TRBV7-8; CDR3 protein: CASSLGPGGLIEKLFF; CDR3 DNA: TGTGCCAGCAGCTTAGGGCCAGGGGGGTTAATTGAAAAACTGTTTTTT
J gene: TRBJ1-1; clone size: NA; D gene: NA; V gene: TRBV6-5; CDR3 protein: CASSARGSEAFF; CDR3 DNA: TGTGCCAGCAGTGCCAGGGGTAGCGAAGCTTTCTTT
J gene: TRBJ2-7; clone size: NA; D gene: NA; V gene: TRBV7-2; CDR3 protein: CASSPQGSRQYF; CDR3 DNA: TGTGCCAGCAGCCCTCAGGGGAGCCGCCAGTACTTC
J gene: TRBJ1-1; clone size: NA; D gene: TRBD1; V gene: TRBV19; CDR3 protein: CASRGQAEAFF; CDR3 DNA: TGTGCCAGCAGAGGACAGGCTGAAGCTTTCTTT
J gene: TRBJ1-1; clone size: NA; D gene: NA; V gene: TRBV23-1; CDR3 protein: CASSQWSRDTEAFF; CDR3 DNA: TGCGCCAGCAGTCAATGGAGCAGGGACACTGAAGCTTTCTTT
J gene: TRBJ2-4; clone size: NA; D gene: NA; V gene: TRBV5-1; CDR3 protein: CASSSERPGLAKNIQYF; CDR3 DNA: TGCGCCAGCAGCTCGGAGCGTCCAGGGTTAGCCAAAAACATTCAGTACTTC
J gene: TRBJ2-2; clone size: NA; D gene: NA; V gene: TRBV2; CDR3 protein: CASTSREAGELFF; CDR3 DNA: TGTGCCAGCACTAGCCGGGAAGCCGGGGAGCTGTTTTTT
J gene: TRBJ1-4; clone size: few; D gene: TRBD1; V gene: TRBV5-1; CDR3 protein: CASSDRGIEKLFF; CDR3 DNA: TGCGCCAGCTCGGACAGGGGGATCGAAAAACTGTTTTTT
J gene: TRBJ2-5; clone size: NA; D gene: NA; V gene: TRBV5-1; CDR3 protein: CASSSGSKETQYF; CDR3 DNA: TGCGCCAGCAGCTCCGGGTCAAAAGAGACCCAGTACTTC
J gene: TRBJ2-7; clone size: NA; D gene: TRBD1; V gene: TRBV6-5; CDR3 protein: CASSDRASYEQYF; CDR3 DNA: TGTGCCAGCAGTGACAGGGCATCCTACGAGCAGTACTTC
J gene: TRBJ2-1; clone size: NA; D gene: NA; V gene: TRBV10-3; CDR3 protein: CAISARGASGSDEQFF; CDR3 DNA: TGTGCCATCAGTGCCAGGGGGGCGAGCGGGTCTGATGAGCAGTTCTTC
J gene: TRBJ1-1; clone size: few; D gene: TRBD1; V gene: TRBV7-9; CDR3 protein: CASSALPGQGGSAFF; CDR3 DNA: TGTGCCAGCAGCGCGTTACCGGGACAGGGGGGCAGCGCTTTCTTT
J gene: TRBJ2-5; clone size: few; D gene: TRBD1; V gene: TRBV29-1; CDR3 protein: CSTRTGPQETQYF; CDR3 DNA: TGCAGCACCCGGACAGGCCCCCAAGAGACCCAGTACTTC
J gene: TRBJ1-5; clone size: NA; D gene: NA; V gene: TRBV30; CDR3 protein: CAWSRLGQPQHF; CDR3 DNA: TGTGCCTGGAGTAGACTAGGGCAGCCCCAGCATTTT
J gene: TRBJ2-3; clone size: NA; D gene: TRBD2; V gene: TRBV29-1; CDR3 protein: CSVRLAGGSDTQYF; CDR3 DNA: TGCAGCGTGAGACTAGCGGGAGGGTCAGATACGCAGTATTTT
J gene: TRBJ1-5; clone size: NA; D gene: NA; V gene: TRBV5-5; CDR3 protein: CASSLSSEERHQPQHF; CDR3 DNA: TGTGCCAGCAGCTTATCGTCAGAAGAACGCCATCAGCCCCAGCATTTT
J gene: TRBJ1-6; clone size: few; D gene: NA; V gene: TRBV4-2; CDR3 protein: CASSQGLPNSPLHF; CDR3 DNA: TGTGCCAGCAGCCAAGGTCTTCCCAATTCACCCCTCCACTTT
J gene: TRBJ2-2; clone size: once; D gene: NA; V gene: TRBV5-5; CDR3 protein: CASAGAGRDGELFF; CDR3 DNA: TGTGCCAGTGCCGGGGCGGGGCGCGACGGGGAGCTGTTTTTT
J gene: TRBJ2-6; clone size: NA; D gene: TRBD1; V gene: TRBV5-1; CDR3 protein: CASSFGGQVLGANVLTF; CDR3 DNA: TGCGCCAGCAGCTTCGGCGGACAGGTACTCGGGGCCAACGTCCTGACTTTC
J gene: TRBJ2-3; clone size: NA; D gene: NA; V gene: TRBV5-1; CDR3 protein: CASSFGRADTQYF; CDR3 DNA: TGCGCCAGCAGCTTCGGGCGGGCAGATACGCAGTATTTT
J gene: TRBJ1-5; clone size: NA; D gene: NA; V gene: TRBV30; CDR3 protein: CAWSGGGGQPQHF; CDR3 DNA: TGTGCCTGGAGTGGCGGGGGGGGGCAGCCCCAGCATTTT
J gene: TRBJ2-3; clone size: NA; D gene: NA; V gene: TRBV5-6; CDR3 protein: CASSFRTGSADTQYF; CDR3 DNA: TGTGCCAGCAGCTTCAGGACGGGGTCGGCAGATACGCAGTATTTT
J gene: TRBJ2-7; clone size: NA; D gene: TRBD2; V gene: TRBV5-1; CDR3 protein: CASSLWTSGRSYEQYF; CDR3 DNA: TGCGCCAGCAGCCTGTGGACTAGCGGGAGATCCTACGAGCAGTACTTC
J gene: TRBJ2-3; clone size: NA; D gene: NA; V gene: TRBV5-1; CDR3 protein: CASSPRTGTDTQYF; CDR3 DNA: TGCGCCAGCAGCCCGAGAACAGGGACAGATACGCAGTATTTT
J gene: TRBJ2-4; clone size: NA; D gene: NA; V gene: TRBV5-1; CDR3 protein: CASSLRGIAKNIQYF; CDR3 DNA: TGCGCCAGCAGCTTGCGGGGTATAGCCAAAAACATTCAGTACTTC
J gene: TRBJ2-1; clone size: NA; D gene: TRBD2; V gene: TRBV4-1; CDR3 protein: CASSHSSPASGTYNEQFF; CDR3 DNA: TGCGCCAGCAGCCATTCTTCCCCAGCTAGCGGGACGTACAATGAGCAGTTCTTC
J gene: TRBJ1-4; clone size: few; D gene: TRBD1; V gene: TRBV5-1; CDR3 protein: CASSLVTGEDEKLFF; CDR3 DNA: TGCGCCAGCAGCTTGGTGACAGGGGAGGACGAAAAACTGTTTTTT